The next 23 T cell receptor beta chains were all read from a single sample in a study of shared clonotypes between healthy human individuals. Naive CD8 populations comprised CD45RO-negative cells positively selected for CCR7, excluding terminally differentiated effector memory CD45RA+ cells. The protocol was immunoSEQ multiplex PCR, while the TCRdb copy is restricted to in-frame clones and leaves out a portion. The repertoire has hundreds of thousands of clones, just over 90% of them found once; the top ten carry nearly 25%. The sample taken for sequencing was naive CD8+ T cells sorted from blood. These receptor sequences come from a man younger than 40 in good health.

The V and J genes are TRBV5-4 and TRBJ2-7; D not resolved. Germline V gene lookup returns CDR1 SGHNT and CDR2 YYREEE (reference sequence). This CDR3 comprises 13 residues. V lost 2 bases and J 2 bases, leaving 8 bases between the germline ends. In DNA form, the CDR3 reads TGTGCCAGCAGCTTCGGCCCTACCTACGAGCAGTACTTC. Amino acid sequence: CASSFGPTYEQYF.

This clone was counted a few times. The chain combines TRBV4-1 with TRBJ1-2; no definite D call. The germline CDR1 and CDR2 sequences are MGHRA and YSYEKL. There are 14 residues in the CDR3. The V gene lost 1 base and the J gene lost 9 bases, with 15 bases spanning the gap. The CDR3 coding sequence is TGCGCCAGCAGCCAAGTTGCTCCAGGTATCAGCTACACCTTC. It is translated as CASSQVAPGISYTF.

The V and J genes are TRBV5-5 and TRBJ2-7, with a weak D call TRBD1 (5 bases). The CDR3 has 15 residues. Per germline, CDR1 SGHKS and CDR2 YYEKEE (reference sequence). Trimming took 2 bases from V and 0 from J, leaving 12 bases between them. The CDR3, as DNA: TGTGCCAGCAGCTTAGAGGACACCTACTCCTACGAGCAGTACTTC. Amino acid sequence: CASSLEDTYSYEQYF.

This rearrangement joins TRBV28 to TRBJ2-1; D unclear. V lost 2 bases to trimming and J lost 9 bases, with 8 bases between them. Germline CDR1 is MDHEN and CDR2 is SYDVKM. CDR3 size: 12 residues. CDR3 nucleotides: TGTGCCAGCAGTTTAGGAGCAGGTGAGCAGTTCTTC. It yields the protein CASSLGAGEQFF.

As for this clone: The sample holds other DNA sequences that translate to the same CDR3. The CDR3 region has the DNA TGTGCCAGCAGCTTAGTCGCCAGCTCTTACGAGCAGTACTTC. Residues: CASSLVASSYEQYF. The chain has TRBV7-9 and TRBJ2-7, with D unclear. Germline V CDR1 and CDR2: SEHNR, FQNEAQ (reference sequence). This CDR3 has 14 residues. The V end was cut by 1 base, the J end by 4 bases, with 11 bases between.

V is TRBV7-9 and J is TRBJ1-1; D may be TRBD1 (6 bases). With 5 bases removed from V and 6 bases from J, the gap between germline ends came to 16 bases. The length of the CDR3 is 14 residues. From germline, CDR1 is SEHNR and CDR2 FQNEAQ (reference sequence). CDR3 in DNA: TGTGCCAGCAGCCCTTGGGACATGGGCCCTGAAGCTTTCTTT. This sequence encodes CASSPWDMGPEAFF.

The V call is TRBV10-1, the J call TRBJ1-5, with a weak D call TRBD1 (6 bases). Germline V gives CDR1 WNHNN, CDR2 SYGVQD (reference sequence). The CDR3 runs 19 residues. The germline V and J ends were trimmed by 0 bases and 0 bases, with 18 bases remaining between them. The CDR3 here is CASSESSTTGSYSNQPQHF. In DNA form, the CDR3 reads TGCGCCAGCAGTGAGTCATCCACGACAGGAAGCTATAGCAATCAGCCCCAGCATTTT.

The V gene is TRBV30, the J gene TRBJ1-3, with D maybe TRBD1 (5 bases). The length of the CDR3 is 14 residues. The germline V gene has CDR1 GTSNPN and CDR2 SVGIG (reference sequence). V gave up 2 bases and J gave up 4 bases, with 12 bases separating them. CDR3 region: CAWSPTGLGNTIYF. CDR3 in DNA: TGTGCCTGGAGTCCCACAGGTCTGGGAAACACCATATATTTT.

The DNA for the CDR3 is TGTGCCAGCAGCGTAGGATCGGGAGGGCCTTCAGATACGCAGTATTTT. Translation: CASSVGSGGPSDTQYF. The chain joins TRBV9 to TRBJ2-3, with TRBD2 identical over 8 bases. CDR3 length: 16 amino acids. Trimming took 0 bases from V and 4 from J; bases not matched to a gene: 7. Germline loops: CDR1 SGDLS, CDR2 YYNGEE.

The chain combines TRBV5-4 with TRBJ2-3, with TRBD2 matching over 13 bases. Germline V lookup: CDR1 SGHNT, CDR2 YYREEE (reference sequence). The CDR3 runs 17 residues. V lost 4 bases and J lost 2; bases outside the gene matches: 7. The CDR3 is CASSPGGLAGYTDTQYF. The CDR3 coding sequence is TGTGCCAGCAGCCCGGGGGGACTAGCGGGATACACAGATACGCAGTATTTT.

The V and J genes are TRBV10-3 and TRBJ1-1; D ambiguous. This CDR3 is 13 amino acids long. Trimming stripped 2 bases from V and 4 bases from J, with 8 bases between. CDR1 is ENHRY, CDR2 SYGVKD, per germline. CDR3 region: CAISEGSSTEAFF. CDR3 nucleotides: TGTGCCATCAGTGAGGGCAGTTCCACTGAAGCTTTCTTT.

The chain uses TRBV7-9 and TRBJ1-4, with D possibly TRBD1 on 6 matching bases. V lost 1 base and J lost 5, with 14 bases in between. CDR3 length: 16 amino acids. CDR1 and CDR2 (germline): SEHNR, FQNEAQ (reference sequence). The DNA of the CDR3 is TGTGCCAGCAGCTTAGAGGGGGGGCCCACCAATGAAAAACTGTTTTTT. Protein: CASSLEGGPTNEKLFF. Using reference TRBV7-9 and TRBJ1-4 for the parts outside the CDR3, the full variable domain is DTGVSQNPRHKITKRGQNVTFRCDPISEHNRLYWYRQTLGQGPEFLTYFQNEAQLEKSRLLSDRFSAERPKGSFSTLEIQRTEQGDSAMYLCASSLEGGPTNEKLFFGSGTQLSVL.

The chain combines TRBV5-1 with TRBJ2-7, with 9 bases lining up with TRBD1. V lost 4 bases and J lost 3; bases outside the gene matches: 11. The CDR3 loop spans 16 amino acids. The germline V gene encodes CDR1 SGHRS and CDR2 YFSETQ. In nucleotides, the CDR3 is TGCGCCAGCAGCACCTATTCCGGGACAGGGAACTACGAGCAGTACTTC. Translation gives CASSTYSGTGNYEQYF.

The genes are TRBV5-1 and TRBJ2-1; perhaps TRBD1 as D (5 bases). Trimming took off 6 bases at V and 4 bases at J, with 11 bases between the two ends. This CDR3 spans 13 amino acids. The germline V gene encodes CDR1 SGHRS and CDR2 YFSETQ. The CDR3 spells CASKEQGYNEQFF. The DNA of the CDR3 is TGCGCCAGCAAGGAGCAGGGATACAATGAGCAGTTCTTC.

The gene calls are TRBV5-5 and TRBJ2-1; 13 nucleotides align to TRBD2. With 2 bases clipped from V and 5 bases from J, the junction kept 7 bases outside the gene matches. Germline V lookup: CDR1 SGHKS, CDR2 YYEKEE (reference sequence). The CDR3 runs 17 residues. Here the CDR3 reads CASSFRTSGSFNNEQFF. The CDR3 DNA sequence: TGTGCCAGCAGCTTCAGGACTAGCGGGAGTTTCAACAATGAGCAGTTCTTC.

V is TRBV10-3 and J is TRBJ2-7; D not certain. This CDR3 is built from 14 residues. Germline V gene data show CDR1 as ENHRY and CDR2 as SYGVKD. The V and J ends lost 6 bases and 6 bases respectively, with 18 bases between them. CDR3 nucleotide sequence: TGTGCCATCAGCTCCCCCGGCCGCGGATCCGAGCAGTACTTC. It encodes CAISSPGRGSEQYF.

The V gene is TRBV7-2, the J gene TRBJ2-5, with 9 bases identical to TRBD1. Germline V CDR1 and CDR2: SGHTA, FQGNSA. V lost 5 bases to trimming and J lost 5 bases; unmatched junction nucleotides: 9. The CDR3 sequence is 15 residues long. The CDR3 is CASSPWGQGVETQYF. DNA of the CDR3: TGTGCCAGCAGCCCCTGGGGACAGGGAGTGGAGACCCAGTACTTC.

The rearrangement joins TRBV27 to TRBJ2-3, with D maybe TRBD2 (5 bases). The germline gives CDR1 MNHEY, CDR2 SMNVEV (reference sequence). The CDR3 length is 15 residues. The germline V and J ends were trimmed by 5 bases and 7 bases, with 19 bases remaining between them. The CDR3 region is CASSLSGGDPYTQYF. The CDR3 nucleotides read TGTGCCAGCAGTCTCAGCGGCGGAGACCCCTATACGCAGTATTTT.

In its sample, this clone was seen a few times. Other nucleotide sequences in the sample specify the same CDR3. For the CDR3, the DNA is TGTGCCAGCAGCGTAGTGGGTGGTGAGCAGTTCTTC. It is translated as CASSVVGGEQFF. The chain recombines TRBV9 with TRBJ2-1; D is unclear. Looked up from germline, CDR1 is SGDLS and CDR2 is YYNGEE. CDR3 length equals 12 residues. Trimming pared 0 bases from V and 9 bases from J, leaving 7 bases between.

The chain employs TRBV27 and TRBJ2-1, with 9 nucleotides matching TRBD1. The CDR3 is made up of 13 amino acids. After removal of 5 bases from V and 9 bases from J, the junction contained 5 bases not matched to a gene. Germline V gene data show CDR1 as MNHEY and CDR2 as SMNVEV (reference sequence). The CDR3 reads CASSRGTGIEQFF. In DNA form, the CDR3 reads TGTGCCAGCAGTAGGGGGACAGGGATTGAGCAGTTCTTC.

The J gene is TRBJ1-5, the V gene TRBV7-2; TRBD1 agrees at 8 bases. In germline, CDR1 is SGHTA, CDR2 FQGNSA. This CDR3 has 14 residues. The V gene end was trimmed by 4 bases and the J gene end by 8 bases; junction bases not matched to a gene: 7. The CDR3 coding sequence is TGTGCCAGCAGCTCAGGGGGCGGGGTTGAGCCCCAGCATTTT. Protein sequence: CASSSGGGVEPQHF. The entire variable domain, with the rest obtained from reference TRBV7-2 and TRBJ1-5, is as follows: GAGVSQSPSNKVTEKGKDVELRCDPISGHTALYWYRQSLGQGLEFLIYFQGNSAPDKSGLPSDRFSAERTGGSVSTLTIQRTQQEDSAVYLCASSSGGGVEPQHFGDGTRLSIL.

For the CDR3, the DNA is TGTGCCAGCAGCCCAGCGGGTTGGAATAGCAATCAGCCCCAGCATTTT. Protein product: CASSPAGWNSNQPQHF. The rearrangement links TRBV7-9 to TRBJ1-5; no definite D call. The CDR3 extends over 16 amino acids. The ends were cut back, 5 bases at V and 0 bases at J, with 14 bases in the middle. The germline gives CDR1 SEHNR, CDR2 FQNEAQ (reference sequence).

CDR3 sequence reads: CASSLKTGASSGANVLTF. The DNA of the CDR3 is TGTGCCAGCAGCTTGAAGACAGGGGCCAGCTCTGGGGCCAACGTCCTGACTTTC. The rearrangement uses TRBV5-8 and TRBJ2-6, with 8 bases fitting TRBD1. Germline loops: CDR1 SGHTS, CDR2 YDEGEE. V was pared by 1 base and J by 0 bases, with 6 bases of the junction left unmatched. The CDR3 sequence is 18 residues long. Full variable domain (outside the CDR3, taken from reference TRBV5-8 and TRBJ2-6): EAGVTQSPTHLIKTRGQQATLRCSPISGHTSVYWYQQALGLGLQFLLWYDEGEERNRGNFPPRFSGRQFPNYSSELNVNALELEDSALYLCASSLKTGASSGANVLTFGAGSRLTVL.